Shown below are 16 T cell receptor beta chains from a single sample sequenced in a study of CD8+CD57+ T cells in acquired aplastic anemia. Patients selected for sequencing had displayed CD8+CD57+ cell expansion by flow cytometry. The template used for profiling TCR beta VDJ and CDR3 was genomic DNA. Each CDR3 protein is one row after TCRdb ran MiXCR on the reads. Of 150,000 to 160,000 distinct CDR3 sequences listed, 40% to 65% are singletons. The specimen sequenced was sorted CD4+, CD8+, or CD8+CD57+ T cells (not recorded which) from PBMCs. These receptors were collected from a human donor with aplastic anemia.

The sample holds many counts of this clonotype. V usage is TRBV5-6 and J usage is TRBJ2-7, with a possible D match to TRBD1 (5 bases). Trimming removed 4 bases from V and 2 bases from J, with 13 bases in between. CDR1 is SGHDT, CDR2 YYEEEE, per germline. The CDR3 totals 14 residues. CDR3 bases: TGTGCCAGCAGCCCCTGGACACGAACCTACGAGCAGTACTTC. This translates into CASSPWTRTYEQYF.

This clonotype came up many times. The chain links TRBV29-1 to TRBJ2-7, with no clear D. V lost 3 bases and J lost 2, with 8 bases in between. From germline, CDR1 is SQVTM and CDR2 ANQGSEA. The CDR3 spans 12 residues. The CDR3 coding sequence is TGCAGCGTTGAGTCAGCTCCCTACGAGCAGTACTTC. Translating it yields CSVESAPYEQYF.

There are many counts of this clonotype. The V gene is TRBV6-5, the J gene TRBJ1-1, with TRBD1 matching over 7 bases. With 4 bases clipped from V and 5 bases from J, the junction kept 7 bases outside the gene matches. Germline CDR1 is MNHEY and CDR2 is SVGAGI. This CDR3 is built from 14 residues. DNA of the CDR3: TGTGCCAGCAGTTCGACAGGGATGAGGACTGAAGCTTTCTTT. Its protein is CASSSTGMRTEAFF.

The chain combines TRBV19 with TRBJ1-1; 7 positions match TRBD1. The trim removed 3 bases at V and 4 bases at J, leaving 8 bases unmatched. CDR1 and CDR2 (germline): LNHDA, SQIVND (reference sequence). The length of the CDR3 is 15 residues. For the CDR3, the DNA is TGTGCCAGTAGTATCGGGACAGCCGGCAGCACTGAAGCTTTCTTT. Protein sequence: CASSIGTAGSTEAFF.

To note about this clonotype: A much more abundant neighbour one base away suggests this may be a read error. The chain carries TRBV12-3 or TRBV12-4 and TRBJ2-7; 11 positions match TRBD2. Germline trimming cut 7 bases from V and 3 bases from J; bases unmatched to any gene: 5. The CDR3 spans 14 residues. For the CDR3, the DNA is TGTGCCAGCAATAGCGGGGGGGTCCTCTACGAGCAGTACTTC. It encodes CASNSGGVLYEQYF.

This clonotype showed up many times. The V and J genes are TRBV15 and TRBJ2-3; tentative D call: TRBD2 (5 bases). Germline lookup yields CDR1 LNHNV and CDR2 YYDKDF (reference sequence). V lost 0 bases to trimming and J lost 4 bases, with 8 bases between them. The CDR3 length is 14 residues. Here the CDR3 reads CATSRDNGADTQYF. The CDR3 nucleotides are TGTGCCACCAGCAGAGATAACGGGGCAGATACGCAGTATTTT.

The rearrangement uses TRBV15 and TRBJ1-1; D gene ambiguous. The CDR3 is 15 amino acids. CDR1 is LNHNV, CDR2 YYDKDF, per germline (reference sequence). V lost 0 bases and J lost 4, with 12 bases in between. The DNA for the CDR3 is TGTGCCACCAGCAGAGATGTTGAGGGAAGCACTGAAGCTTTCTTT. Protein sequence: CATSRDVEGSTEAFF.

The rearrangement joins TRBV27 to TRBJ2-1; perhaps TRBD2 as D (5 bases). Germline V gives CDR1 MNHEY, CDR2 SMNVEV (reference sequence). This CDR3 has 12 amino acids. Trimming took 3 bases from V and 9 from J, leaving 9 bases between them. The CDR3: CASSFRGIEQFF. CDR3 in DNA: TGTGCCAGCAGTTTTCGGGGAATTGAGCAGTTCTTC.

This clonotype qualifies as medium-sized. The genes are TRBV7-9 and TRBJ1-5; D is uncertain. Germline V gene sequence: CDR1 SEHNR, CDR2 FQNEAQ (reference sequence). V was trimmed by 1 base and J by 2 bases, leaving 0 bases between them. This CDR3 region has 12 residues. The CDR3 bases are TGTGCCAGCAGCTTAGGCAATCAGCCCCAGCATTTT. Amino acid sequence: CASSLGNQPQHF.

This clonotype was observed a handful of times. The V call is TRBV27, the J call TRBJ2-2; possible D gene TRBD1, 6 bases. V was trimmed by 6 bases and J by 9 bases, leaving 11 bases between them. CDR1 and CDR2 from the germline V gene are MNHEY and SMNVEV (reference sequence). The CDR3 is 12 residues long. CDR3: CASRQGSRELFF. CDR3 coding DNA: TGTGCCAGCAGACAGGGTAGTCGGGAGCTGTTTTTT.

The rearrangement uses TRBV10-3 and TRBJ2-1; 10 bases are a match to TRBD2. After removal of 0 bases from V and 7 bases from J, the junction contained 6 bases not matched to a gene. This CDR3 is 16 amino acids long. From germline, CDR1 is ENHRY and CDR2 SYGVKD. The CDR3 DNA follows: TGTGCCATCAGTGAGTCCCTAGCGGGAGTAATAAATGAGCAGTTCTTC. Translation gives CAISESLAGVINEQFF.

The chain joins TRBV20-1 to TRBJ1-2; D is perhaps TRBD1 (5 bases). V was cut by 2 bases and J by 3 bases, with 10 bases left in between. CDR1 is DFQATT, CDR2 SNEGSKA, per germline (reference sequence). There are 13 residues in the CDR3. The CDR3 bases are TGCAGTGCTAGATCGGGCAGGGACTATGGCTACACCTTC. Protein product: CSARSGRDYGYTF.

This clonotype has at least ten counts. V usage is TRBV6-2 or TRBV6-3 and J usage is TRBJ2-6; D is uncertain. The V end was cut by 9 bases, the J end by 1 base, with 10 bases between. The CDR3 is 14 amino acids. Germline-derived CDR1 and CDR2 are MNHEY and SVGEGT. CDR3 sequence: CASTLPSGANVLTF. The CDR3 nucleotides read TGTGCCAGTACGCTGCCATCTGGGGCCAACGTCCTGACTTTC.

The sample holds one count of this clonotype. This chain uses TRBV7-2 with TRBJ2-1; D is undetermined. The CDR3 consists of 11 residues. Germline V gene sequence: CDR1 SGHTA, CDR2 FQGNSA. The ends were cut back, 2 bases at V and 10 bases at J, with 6 bases in the middle. CDR3 protein: CASSLIEEQFF. In DNA, the CDR3 is TGTGCCAGCAGCTTAATCGAAGAGCAGTTCTTC.

This clonotype was counted a few times. The chain joins TRBV15 to TRBJ1-6, with a possible D match to TRBD1 (5 bases). The ends were cut back, 6 bases at V and 13 bases at J, with 19 bases in the middle. CDR3 size: 14 residues. Looked up from germline, CDR1 is LNHNV and CDR2 is YYDKDF (reference sequence). CDR3 DNA sequence: TGTGCCACCAGTGGTAGAGGCAGGGCCGAGCCCCTCCACTTT. Its protein is CATSGRGRAEPLHF.

The chain has TRBV7-3 and TRBJ2-7; TRBD1 matches 9 bases. Germline lookup yields CDR1 SGHTA and CDR2 FQGTGA. The CDR3 contains 15 residues. The V and J ends lost 2 bases and 3 bases, in that order; junction bases with no gene match: 5. CDR3 nucleotide sequence: TGTGCCAGCAGCTTATCCGGGACAGGGAACTACGAGCAGTACTTC. It specifies CASSLSGTGNYEQYF.